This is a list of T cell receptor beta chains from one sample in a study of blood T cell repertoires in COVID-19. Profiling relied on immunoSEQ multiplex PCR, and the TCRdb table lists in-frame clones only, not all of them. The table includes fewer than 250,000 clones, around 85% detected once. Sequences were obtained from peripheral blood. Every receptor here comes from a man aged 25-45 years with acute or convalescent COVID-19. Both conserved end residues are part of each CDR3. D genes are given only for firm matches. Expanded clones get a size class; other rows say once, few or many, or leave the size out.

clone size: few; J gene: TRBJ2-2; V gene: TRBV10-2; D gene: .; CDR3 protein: CASSLQGANTGELFF; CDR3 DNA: TGCGCCAGCAGTCTACAGGGCGCGAACACCGGGGAGCTGTTTTTT
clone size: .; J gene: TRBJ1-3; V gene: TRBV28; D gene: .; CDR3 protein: CASSIQQGIIYF; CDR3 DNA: TGTGCCAGCAGTATCCAACAGGGAATCATATATTTT
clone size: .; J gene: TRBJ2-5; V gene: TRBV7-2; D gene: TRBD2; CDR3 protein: CASSRTGGTQYF; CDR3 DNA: TGTGCCAGCAGCCGGACGGGGGGGACCCAGTACTTC
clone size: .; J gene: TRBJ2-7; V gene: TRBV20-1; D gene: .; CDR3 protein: CSVGEQYF; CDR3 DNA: TGCAGTGTCGGCGAGCAGTACTTC
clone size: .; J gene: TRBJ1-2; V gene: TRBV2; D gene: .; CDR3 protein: CASPPAQGKNGYTF; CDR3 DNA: TGTGCCAGCCCCCCGGCACAGGGTAAAAATGGCTACACCTTC
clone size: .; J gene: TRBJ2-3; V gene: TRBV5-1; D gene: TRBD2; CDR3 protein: CASSKPSGRWVDTQYF; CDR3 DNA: TGCGCCAGCAGCAAACCTAGCGGGAGATGGGTGGATACGCAGTATTTT
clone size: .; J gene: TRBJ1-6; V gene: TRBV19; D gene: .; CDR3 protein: CASRGQGTTPLHF; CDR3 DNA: TGTGCCAGTAGGGGGCAGGGGACGACACCCCTCCACTTT
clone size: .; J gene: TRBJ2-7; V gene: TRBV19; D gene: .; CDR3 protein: CASSIRGPGNLDEQYF; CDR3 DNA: TGTGCCAGTAGTATCAGGGGCCCCGGTAATCTGGACGAGCAGTACTTC
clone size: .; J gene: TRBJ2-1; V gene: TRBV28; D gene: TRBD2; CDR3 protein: CASSLTPWASGTNDEQFF; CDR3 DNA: TGTGCCAGCAGTTTAACCCCTTGGGCTAGCGGGACTAACGATGAGCAGTTCTTC
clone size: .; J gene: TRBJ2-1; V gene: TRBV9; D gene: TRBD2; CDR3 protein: CASSPPSSGSYNEQFF; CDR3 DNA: TGTGCCAGCAGCCCTCCTTCTAGCGGTTCCTACAATGAGCAGTTCTTC
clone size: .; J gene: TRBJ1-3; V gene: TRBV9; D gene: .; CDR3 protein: CASSVGGVSGNTIYF; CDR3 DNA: TGTGCCAGCAGCGTAGGAGGAGTCTCTGGAAACACCATATATTTT
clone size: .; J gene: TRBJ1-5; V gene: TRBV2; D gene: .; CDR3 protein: CASSVGAANQPQHF; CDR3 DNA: TGTGCCAGCAGTGTTGGGGCAGCCAATCAGCCCCAGCATTTT
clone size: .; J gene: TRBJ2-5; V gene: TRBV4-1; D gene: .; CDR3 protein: CASRLDTGQETQYF; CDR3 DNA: TGCGCCAGCAGGCTCGATACAGGGCAAGAGACCCAGTACTTC
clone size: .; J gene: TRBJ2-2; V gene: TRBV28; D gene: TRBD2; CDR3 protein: CASSPGTSGSLIGELFF; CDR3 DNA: TGTGCCAGCAGTCCCGGGACTAGCGGGAGTTTGATCGGGGAGCTGTTTTTT
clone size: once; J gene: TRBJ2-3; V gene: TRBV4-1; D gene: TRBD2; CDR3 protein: CASSQVGGTSGGPQYF; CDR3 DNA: TGCGCCAGCAGCCAAGTTGGAGGGACTAGCGGGGGCCCGCAGTATTTT
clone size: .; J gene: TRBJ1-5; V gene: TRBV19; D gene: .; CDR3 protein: CASTPGGAGLNQPSHF; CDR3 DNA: TGTGCCAGTACCCCGGGAGGAGCAGGGCTCAATCAGCCCTCGCATTTT
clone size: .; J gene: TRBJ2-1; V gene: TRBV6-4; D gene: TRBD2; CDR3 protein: CASSEWRTSNEQFF; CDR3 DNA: TGTGCCAGCAGTGAATGGCGGACTAGCAATGAGCAGTTCTTC
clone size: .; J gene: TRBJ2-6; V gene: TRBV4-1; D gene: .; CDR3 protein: CAIPGFSGANVLTF; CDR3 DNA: TGCGCCATACCGGGATTCTCTGGGGCCAACGTCCTGACTTTC
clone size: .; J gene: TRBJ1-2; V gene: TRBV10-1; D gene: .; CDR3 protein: CASSDSGNYGYTF; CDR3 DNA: TGCGCCAGCAGTGATTCCGGGAACTATGGCTACACCTTC
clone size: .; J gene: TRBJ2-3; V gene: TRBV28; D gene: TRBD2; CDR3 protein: CASSFTSGGVDRF; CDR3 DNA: TGTGCCAGCAGTTTTACTAGCGGGGGAGTCGATCGGTTT
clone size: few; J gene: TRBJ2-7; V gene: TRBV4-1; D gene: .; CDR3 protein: CASSQDLAYEQYF; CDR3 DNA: TGCGCCAGCAGCCAAGATTTAGCTTACGAGCAGTACTTC
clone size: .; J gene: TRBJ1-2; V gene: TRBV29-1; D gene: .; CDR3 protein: CSVGDRANYGYTF; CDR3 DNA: TGCAGCGTTGGCGACAGAGCCAACTATGGCTACACCTTC
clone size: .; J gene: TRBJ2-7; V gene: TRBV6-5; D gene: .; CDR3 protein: CASSLDRPPYEQYF; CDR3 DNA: TGTGCCAGCAGTTTAGACAGGCCTCCCTACGAGCAGTACTTC
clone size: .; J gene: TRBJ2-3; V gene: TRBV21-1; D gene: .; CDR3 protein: CASSNGQQREDSTTDTQYF; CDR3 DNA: TGTGCCAGCAGCAATGGTCAACAACGGGAGGACAGTACTACAGATACGCAGTATTTT
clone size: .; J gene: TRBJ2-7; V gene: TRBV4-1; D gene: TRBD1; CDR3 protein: CASSSPGQSSSYEQYF; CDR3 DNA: TGCGCCAGCAGCTCCCCGGGACAGTCTTCCTCCTACGAGCAGTACTTC
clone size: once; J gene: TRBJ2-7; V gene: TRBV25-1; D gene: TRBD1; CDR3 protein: CATLPRGQGRGEQYF; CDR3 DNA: TGTGCCACCCTCCCTAGGGGACAGGGGAGAGGGGAGCAGTACTTC
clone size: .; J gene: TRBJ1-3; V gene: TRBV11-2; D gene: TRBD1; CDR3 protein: CASSLAVGQGGNTIYF; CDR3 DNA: TGTGCCAGCAGCTTAGCCGTCGGACAGGGAGGAAACACCATATATTTT
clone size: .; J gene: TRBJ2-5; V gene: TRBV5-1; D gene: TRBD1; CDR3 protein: CASWTPGQGIETQYF; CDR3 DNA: TGCGCCAGCTGGACCCCGGGACAGGGAATAGAGACCCAGTACTTC
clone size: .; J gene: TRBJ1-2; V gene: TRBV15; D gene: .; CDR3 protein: CATSRDNSNYGYTF; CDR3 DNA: TGTGCCACCAGCAGAGATAACAGTAACTATGGCTACACCTTC
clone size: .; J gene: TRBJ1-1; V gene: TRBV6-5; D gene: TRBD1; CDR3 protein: CASRSKGQGDTEAFF; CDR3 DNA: TGTGCCAGCAGAAGTAAAGGACAGGGCGACACTGAAGCTTTCTTT
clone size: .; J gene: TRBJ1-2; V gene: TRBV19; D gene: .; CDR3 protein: CASSKTDLGGYTF; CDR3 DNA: TGTGCCAGTAGTAAAACGGACTTGGGGGGCTACACCTTC
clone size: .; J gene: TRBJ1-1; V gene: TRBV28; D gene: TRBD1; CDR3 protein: CASSLWDRVGLEAFF; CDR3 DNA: TGTGCCAGCAGTTTATGGGACAGGGTAGGCCTTGAAGCTTTCTTT
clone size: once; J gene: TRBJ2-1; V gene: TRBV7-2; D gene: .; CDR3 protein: CASSSNQGYEQFF; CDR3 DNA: TGTGCCAGCAGCTCTAACCAGGGGTATGAGCAGTTCTTC
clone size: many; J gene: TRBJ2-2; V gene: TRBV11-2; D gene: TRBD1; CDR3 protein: CASRHPGTGDGELFF; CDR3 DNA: TGTGCCAGCAGACACCCCGGGACAGGGGACGGGGAGCTGTTTTTT
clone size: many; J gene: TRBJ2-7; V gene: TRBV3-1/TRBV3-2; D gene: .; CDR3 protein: CASSGLTYEQYF; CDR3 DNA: TGTGCCAGCAGCGGACTTACCTACGAGCAGTACTTC
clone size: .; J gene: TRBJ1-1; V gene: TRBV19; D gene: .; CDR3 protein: CASSMGGPTEAFF; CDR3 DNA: TGTGCCAGTAGTATGGGGGGGCCCACTGAAGCTTTCTTT
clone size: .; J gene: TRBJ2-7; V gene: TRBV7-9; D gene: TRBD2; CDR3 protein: CASSRAVASGRGEQYF; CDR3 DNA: TGTGCCAGCAGCCGTGCCGTGGCTAGCGGGCGAGGCGAGCAGTACTTC
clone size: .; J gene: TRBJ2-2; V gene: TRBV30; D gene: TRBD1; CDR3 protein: CAWSVVTGGTGELFF; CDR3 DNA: TGTGCCTGGAGTGTAGTGACAGGGGGCACCGGGGAGCTGTTTTTT
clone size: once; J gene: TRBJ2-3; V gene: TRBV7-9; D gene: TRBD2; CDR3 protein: CASSPEIAGIDTQYF; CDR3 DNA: TGTGCCAGCAGCCCCGAAATAGCGGGGATAGATACGCAGTATTTT
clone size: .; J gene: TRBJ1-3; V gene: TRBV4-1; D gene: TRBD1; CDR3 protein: CASSRDRVSGNTIYF; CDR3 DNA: TGCGCCAGCAGCCGGGACAGAGTCTCTGGAAACACCATATATTTT
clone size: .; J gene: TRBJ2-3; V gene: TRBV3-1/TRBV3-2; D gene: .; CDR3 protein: CASSPSGVPQMGQYF; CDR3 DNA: TGTGCCAGCAGCCCCTCCGGGGTCCCCCAGATGGGGCAGTATTTT
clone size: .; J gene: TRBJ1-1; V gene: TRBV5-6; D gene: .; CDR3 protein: CASSLVTATEAFF; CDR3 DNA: TGTGCCAGCAGCTTGGTAACAGCCACTGAAGCTTTCTTT
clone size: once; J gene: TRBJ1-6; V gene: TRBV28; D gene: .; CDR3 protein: CASSFTVENSPLHF; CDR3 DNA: TGTGCCAGCAGTTTCACAGTCGAGAATTCACCCCTCCACTTT